The 19 T cell receptor beta chains reported below all come from one sample, sequenced in a study of shared clonotypes between healthy human individuals. Profiled with immunoSEQ multiplex PCR; TCRdb holds only in-frame clones, not every one. The sample has some 350,000 clones; over 65% are singletons. What was sequenced was memory CD4+ T cells sorted from blood. The subset was: CD45RA-negative fraction. The source is a man aged 25 to 45 in good health.

The gene calls are TRBV14 and TRBJ2-1, with 9 bases fitting TRBD1. Germline loops: CDR1 SGHDN, CDR2 FVKESK. The CDR3 is made up of 14 amino acids. Unmatched junction bases numbered 10, after V lost 7 bases and J lost 9 bases. The DNA of the CDR3 is TGTGCCAGCAACGACAGGGGGTGGGGCGCTGAGCAGTTCTTC. Translated, it gives CASNDRGWGAEQFF.

The rearrangement joins TRBV25-1 to TRBJ2-7; 9 positions match TRBD1. The germline V gene has CDR1 MGHDK and CDR2 SYGVNS. This CDR3 spans 14 amino acids. Trimming removed 6 bases from V and 7 bases from J; junction bases left unmatched: 10. CDR3 sequence (DNA): TGTGCCAGCAGACCGGGACAGGGTATGAGGGAGCAGTACTTC. Its translation: CASRPGQGMREQYF.

Only a few counts were recorded for this clone. This chain joins TRBV5-1 and TRBJ1-2; 8 bases align to TRBD1. V shed 4 bases, J shed 1 base, and the junction held 3 bases outside the gene matches. This CDR3 is built from 14 residues. Germline values: CDR1 SGHRS, CDR2 YFSETQ. Written as DNA, the CDR3 is TGCGCCAGCAGCATCGGACAGGGTAACTATGGCTACACCTTC. Protein product: CASSIGQGNYGYTF.

This clone was counted between two and nine times. The chain employs TRBV30 and TRBJ2-2, with no clear D. Deletions cut 0 bases from V and 7 bases from J, with 6 bases between. Germline CDR1 reads GTSNPN; CDR2 reads SVGIG (reference sequence). The CDR3 totals 12 residues. In DNA form, the CDR3 reads TGTGCCTGGAGTGTGGCTAGCGGGGAGCTGTTTTTT. This gives the protein CAWSVASGELFF.

CDR3 residues: CASRLELAGSREQYF. Written as DNA, the CDR3 is TGCGCCAGCCGACTTGAATTAGCGGGAAGTCGGGAGCAGTACTTC. V usage is TRBV5-1 and J usage is TRBJ2-7; 8 positions agree with TRBD2. V gave up 7 bases and J gave up 7 bases; unmatched junction bases: 16. The germline V gene encodes CDR1 SGHRS and CDR2 YFSETQ. This CDR3 contains 15 residues.

The V call is TRBV15, the J call TRBJ1-4; the match to TRBD1 covers 7 bases. Germline CDR1 is LNHNV and CDR2 is YYDKDF (reference sequence). The CDR3 is 15 amino acids. The ends lost 3 bases at V and 5 bases at J; junction bases unmatched: 6. Here the CDR3 reads CATSSNRGGNEKLFF. Written as DNA, the CDR3 is TGTGCCACCAGCAGCAACAGGGGTGGGAATGAAAAACTGTTTTTT.

The rearrangement uses TRBV7-2 and TRBJ2-7; weak D call: TRBD1 (6 bases). Germline V gene lookup returns CDR1 SGHTA and CDR2 FQGNSA. V lost 4 bases to trimming and J lost 3 bases, with 13 bases between them. The CDR3 is made up of 14 amino acids. DNA for the CDR3: TGTGCCAGCAGCTCCAACAGGGTTCACTACGAGCAGTACTTC. Amino acid sequence: CASSSNRVHYEQYF.

The chain links TRBV11-2 to TRBJ1-2; TRBD1 matches 10 bases. CDR1 and CDR2 from the germline V gene are SGHAT and FQNNGV. CDR3 length: 14 amino acids. V dropped 3 bases and J dropped 7; count of bases not matched to a gene: 5. CDR3 sequence reads: CASSLGTGVFGYTF. CDR3 coding DNA: TGTGCCAGCAGCTTGGGGACAGGGGTTTTTGGCTACACCTTC.

The chain joins TRBV7-6 to TRBJ1-5, with 8 bases lining up with TRBD1. From germline, CDR1 is SGHVS and CDR2 FNYEAQ. V lost 5 bases to trimming and J lost 7 bases; unmatched junction nucleotides: 10. The CDR3 extends over 15 amino acids. For the CDR3, the DNA is TGTGCCAGCAGCAGAGGACAGGGAAGGGCGCAGCCCCAGCATTTT. As protein: CASSRGQGRAQPQHF.

The rearrangement uses TRBV27 and TRBJ1-3, with D hard to call. CDR1 and CDR2 from the germline V gene are MNHEY and SMNVEV (reference sequence). V shed 0 bases and J shed 0 bases, with 6 bases lying between them. This CDR3 contains 15 residues. CDR3 sequence (DNA): TGTGCCAGCAGTTTATCGGGGTTCTCTGGAAACACCATATATTTT. Its protein product is CASSLSGFSGNTIYF.

The chain links TRBV5-1 to TRBJ2-1, with TRBD1 matching 7 bases. Germline trimming cut 3 bases from V and 9 bases from J; bases unmatched to any gene: 6. This CDR3 has 13 residues. Germline V gives CDR1 SGHRS, CDR2 YFSETQ. The CDR3: CASSSRTGPEQFF. The CDR3 region has the DNA TGCGCCAGCAGCTCCCGGACAGGCCCTGAGCAGTTCTTC.

CDR3 bases: TGTGCCAGTAGTATAGTCGGGGCAGGGCGAACAGATACGCAGTATTTT. As protein: CASSIVGAGRTDTQYF. V usage is TRBV19 and J usage is TRBJ2-3; either TRBD1 or TRBD2 may fit D (5 bases each). Trimming pared 1 base from V and 3 bases from J, leaving 14 bases between. Germline V CDR1 and CDR2: LNHDA, SQIVND (reference sequence). The CDR3 has 16 residues.

This clone was counted at least ten times. CDR3 protein: CASSRTGELFF. DNA of the CDR3: TGTGCCAGCAGCCGGACCGGGGAGCTGTTTTTT. The gene calls are TRBV7-2 and TRBJ2-2; D not resolved. The germline V gene has CDR1 SGHTA and CDR2 FQGNSA. This CDR3 has 11 residues. V was trimmed by 5 bases and J by 5 bases, leaving 3 bases between them.

This sequence joins TRBV5-1 and TRBJ2-2, with D maybe TRBD2 (6 bases). The CDR3 extends over 14 amino acids. CDR1 SGHRS and CDR2 YFSETQ come from the germline V gene. Trimming pared 0 bases from V and 7 bases from J, leaving 10 bases between. The CDR3 bases are TGCGCCAGCAGCTTGGAAGCAGCGGGCGGGGAGCTGTTTTTT. Amino acid sequence: CASSLEAAGGELFF.

The chain joins TRBV7-8 to TRBJ2-7; TRBD1 aligns across 10 bases. Germline V lookup: CDR1 SGHVS, CDR2 FQNEAQ. Unmatched junction bases numbered 5, after V lost 3 bases and J lost 6 bases. The CDR3 totals 14 residues. The CDR3 bases are TGTGCCAGCAGCTTTCGACAGGGGGCGGGCGAGCAGTACTTC. It is translated as CASSFRQGAGEQYF.

The chain uses TRBV6-1 and TRBJ1-4; the D is unclear. Germline V gene lookup returns CDR1 MNHNS and CDR2 SASEGT. The CDR3 is 13 residues long. V lost 4 bases and J 5 bases, leaving 8 bases between the germline ends. CDR3 amino acids: CASSAQSNEKLFF. The CDR3 DNA is TGTGCCAGCAGTGCACAGTCGAATGAAAAACTGTTTTTT.

This chain connects TRBV19 to TRBJ2-1; TRBD1 aligns across 7 bases. J gave up 2 bases and V 4 bases, and 8 bases lay outside the gene matches. In germline, CDR1 is LNHDA, CDR2 SQIVND (reference sequence). The CDR3 loop spans 16 amino acids. The CDR3 bases are TGTGCCAGTAGTAAAAACAGGGGTAGTACCTACAATGAGCAGTTCTTC. This sequence encodes CASSKNRGSTYNEQFF.

The chain links TRBV14 to TRBJ2-3; TRBD2 matches 7 bases. CDR1 SGHDN and CDR2 FVKESK come from the germline V gene. The trim removed 3 bases at V and 2 bases at J, leaving 2 bases unmatched. This CDR3 is 14 amino acids long. CDR3 bases: TGTGCCAGCAGCCATAGGGACTACACAGATACGCAGTATTTT. Its translation is CASSHRDYTDTQYF.

This rearrangement joins TRBV6-5 to TRBJ2-3; D might be TRBD1 (6 bases). Looked up from germline, CDR1 is MNHEY and CDR2 is SVGAGI. The CDR3 has 14 residues. The V end was cut by 7 bases, the J end by 3 bases, with 14 bases between. The CDR3 here is CASMLRGSTDTQYF. The CDR3 nucleotides read TGTGCCAGCATGCTCAGGGGATCGACAGATACGCAGTATTTT.